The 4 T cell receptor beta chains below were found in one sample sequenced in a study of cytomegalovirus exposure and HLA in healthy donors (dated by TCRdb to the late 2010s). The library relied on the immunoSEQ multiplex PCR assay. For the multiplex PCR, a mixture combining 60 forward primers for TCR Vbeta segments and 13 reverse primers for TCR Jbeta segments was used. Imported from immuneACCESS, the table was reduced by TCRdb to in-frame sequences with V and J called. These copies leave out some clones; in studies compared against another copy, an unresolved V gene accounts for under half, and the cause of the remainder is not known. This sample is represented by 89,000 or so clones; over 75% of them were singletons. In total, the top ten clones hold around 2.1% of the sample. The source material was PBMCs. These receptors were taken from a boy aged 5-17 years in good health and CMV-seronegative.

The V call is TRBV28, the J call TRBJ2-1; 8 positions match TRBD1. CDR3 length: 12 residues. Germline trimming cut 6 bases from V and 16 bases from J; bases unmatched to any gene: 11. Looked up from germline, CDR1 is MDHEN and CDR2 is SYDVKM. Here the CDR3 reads CASSPWRDRKFF. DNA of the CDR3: TGTGCCAGCAGCCCCTGGAGGGACAGGAAATTCTTC.

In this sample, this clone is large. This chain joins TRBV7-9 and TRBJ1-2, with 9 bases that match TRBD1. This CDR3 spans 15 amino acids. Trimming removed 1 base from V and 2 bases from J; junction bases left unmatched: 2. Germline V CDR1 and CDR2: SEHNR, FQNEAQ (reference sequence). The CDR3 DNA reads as TGTGCCAGCAGCTTAGTGGGACAGGGAAACTATGGCTACACCTTC. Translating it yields CASSLVGQGNYGYTF.

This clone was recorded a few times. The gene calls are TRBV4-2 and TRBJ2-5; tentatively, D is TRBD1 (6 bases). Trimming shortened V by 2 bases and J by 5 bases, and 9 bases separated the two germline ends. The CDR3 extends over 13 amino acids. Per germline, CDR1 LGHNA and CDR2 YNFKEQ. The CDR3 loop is CASSQSRGETQYF. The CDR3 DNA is TGTGCCAGCAGCCAAAGCAGGGGTGAGACCCAGTACTTC.

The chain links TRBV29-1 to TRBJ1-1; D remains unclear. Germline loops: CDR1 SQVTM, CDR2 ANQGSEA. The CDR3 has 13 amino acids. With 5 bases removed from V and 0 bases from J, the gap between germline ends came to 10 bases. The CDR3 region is CSVIEGLNTEAFF. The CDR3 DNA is TGCAGCGTTATCGAGGGATTGAACACTGAAGCTTTCTTT.